This T cell receptor beta chain was sequenced for a study of blood T cell repertoires in COVID-19. Enrolled through a virtual design, the participants were between 18 and 89 years of age and came from about two dozen US areas. TCRdb's table, derived via immunoSEQ multiplex PCR, lists solely in-frame clones and lacks some. The profile shows some 330,000 clones, about 90% of them singletons. This CDR3 contains 15 residues. Deletions cut 6 bases from V and 8 bases from J, with 21 bases between. Germline V CDR1 and CDR2: SGHDT, YYEEEE. The clonotype originates from a man aged 40-55 years in a cohort exposed to, infected with or recovered from COVID-19 (not recorded which). Sequenced input: PBMCs or T cells enriched from blood (not recorded which). The genes are TRBV5-6 and TRBJ2-1; D is perhaps TRBD2 (7 bases). The CDR3 nucleotides read TGTGCCAGCAATTGGGGACGGGGGGCTGCTTATGAGCAGTTCTTC. Translated: CASNWGRGAAYEQFF. The whole variable domain, filled in from reference TRBV5-6 and TRBJ2-1, reads DAGVTQSPTHLIKTRGQQVTLRCSPKSGHDTVSWYQQALGQGPQFIFQYYEEEERQRGNFPDRFSGHQFPNYSSELNVNALLLGDSALYLCASNWGRGAAYEQFFGPGTRLTVL.